These 32 T cell receptor beta chains originate from one sample sequenced in a study of blood T cell repertoires in COVID-19. Clones were read by immunoSEQ multiplex PCR, and TCRdb kept only the in-frame ones, dropping some. The sample holds about 100,000 clones, approximately 90% seen once. Sequencing was carried out using peripheral blood. The receptors shown here come from a woman aged 80 or over with acute or convalescent COVID-19.

This clone came up once. CDR3 in amino acids: CASRIYTGANVLTF. The CDR3 nucleotides are TGTGCCAGCAGGATATACACTGGGGCCAACGTCCTGACTTTC. This chain uses TRBV3-1 (or the pseudogene TRBV3-2) with TRBJ2-6; no firm D call. The ends were cut back, 6 bases at V and 2 bases at J, with 8 bases in the middle. Germline loops: CDR1 LGHDT, CDR2 YNNKEL (reference sequence). The length of the CDR3 is 14 residues.

The chain has TRBV5-1 and TRBJ1-6, with a possible D match to TRBD1 (5 bases). Trimming stripped 1 base from V and 5 bases from J, with 7 bases between. Per germline, CDR1 SGHRS and CDR2 YFSETQ. The CDR3 covers 14 residues. The CDR3: CASSLKQDNSPLHF. CDR3 in DNA: TGCGCCAGCAGCTTGAAACAGGATAATTCACCCCTCCACTTT. Based on the CDR3 plus reference TRBV5-1 and TRBJ1-6, the full variable domain is KAGVTQTPRYLIKTRGQQVTLSCSPISGHRSVSWYQQTPGQGLQFLFEYFSETQRNKGNFPGRFSGRQFSNSRSEMNVSTLELGDSALYLCASSLKQDNSPLHFGNGTRLTVT.

The gene calls are TRBV5-6 and TRBJ1-2; tentatively, D is TRBD1 (5 bases). The germline V and J ends were trimmed by 2 bases and 6 bases, with 11 bases remaining between them. The CDR3 extends over 13 amino acids. Per germline, CDR1 SGHDT and CDR2 YYEEEE. Here the CDR3 reads CASSFDSTDGYTF. Here the CDR3 DNA reads TGTGCCAGCAGCTTCGACAGCACCGATGGCTACACCTTC.

This clone came up a few times. This chain uses TRBV10-3 with TRBJ2-7; maybe TRBD1 (5 bases). The germline gives CDR1 ENHRY, CDR2 SYGVKD. The CDR3 contains 14 residues. V was shortened by 3 bases and J by 6 bases, with 15 bases between the two germline ends. The chain's CDR3 is CAISEVSGQSEQYF. In DNA, the CDR3 is TGTGCCATCAGTGAAGTGTCAGGGCAGAGCGAGCAGTACTTC.

V gene TRBV14 combines with J gene TRBJ2-3; no clear D. The CDR3 consists of 16 residues. Germline CDR1 reads SGHDN; CDR2 reads FVKESK. Trimming took off 0 bases at V and 0 bases at J, with 10 bases between the two ends. In DNA form, the CDR3 reads TGTGCCAGCAGCCAAGATCTTTCCGGTAGCACAGATACGCAGTATTTT. This gives the protein CASSQDLSGSTDTQYF. Full variable domain (rest looked up from reference TRBV14 and TRBJ2-3): EAGVTQFPSHSVIEKGQTVTLRCDPISGHDNLYWYRRVMGKEIKFLLHFVKESKQDESGMPNNRFLAERTGGTYSTLKVQPAELEDSGVYFCASSQDLSGSTDTQYFGPGTRLTVL.

The gene calls are TRBV29-1 and TRBJ1-2; TRBD1 agrees at 9 bases. The germline CDR1 and CDR2 sequences are SQVTM and ANQGSEA. The junction had 11 bases not matched to a gene; V was cut back by 6 bases and J by 6 bases. CDR3 length: 14 amino acids. The CDR3 nucleotides read TGCAGCGTCTGGGGTGGACAGGGGCGGGATGGCTACACCTTC. Translated: CSVWGGQGRDGYTF.

This rearrangement joins TRBV6-4 to TRBJ2-1; perhaps TRBD2 as D (5 bases). The CDR3 spans 14 residues. V was pared by 3 bases and J by 14 bases, with 20 bases between. CDR1 is MRHNA, CDR2 SNTAGT, per germline. The CDR3 is CASSENPLAPSKFF. The CDR3 DNA follows: TGTGCCAGCAGTGAAAACCCGCTAGCCCCATCCAAGTTCTTC.

This sequence joins TRBV10-3 and TRBJ1-4, with 7 bases aligning to TRBD1. The V gene end was trimmed by 0 bases and the J gene end by 5 bases; junction bases not matched to a gene: 3. Germline assignment: CDR1 ENHRY and CDR2 SYGVKD. CDR3 size: 15 residues. The CDR3 sequence: CAISESGTANEKLFF. CDR3 bases: TGTGCCATCAGTGAGTCTGGGACAGCGAATGAAAAACTGTTTTTT.

With respect to this clone: Other DNA variants within this sample encode the same CDR3. The chain joins TRBV6-2 or TRBV6-3 to TRBJ1-5; 8 bases fit TRBD1. The CDR3 sequence is 15 residues long. Per germline, CDR1 MNHEY and CDR2 SVGEGT. The V and J ends lost 5 bases and 4 bases, in that order; junction bases with no gene match: 7. CDR3 protein: CASSGGQGRNQPQHF. As DNA, the CDR3 is TGTGCCAGCAGTGGCGGACAGGGTAGGAATCAGCCCCAGCATTTT.

The J gene is TRBJ2-1, the V gene TRBV7-2; D unclear. Looked up from germline, CDR1 is SGHTA and CDR2 is FQGNSA. Trimming took 5 bases from V and 0 from J, leaving 11 bases between them. This CDR3 has 15 residues. CDR3 sequence (DNA): TGTGCCAGCAGCCCCCAGGCGAGCTCCTACAATGAGCAGTTCTTC. It specifies CASSPQASSYNEQFF.

The V and J genes are TRBV24-1 and TRBJ1-2; D gene unclear. The germline gives CDR1 KGHDR, CDR2 SFDVKD. The CDR3 spans 13 residues. Trimming pared 4 bases from V and 7 bases from J, leaving 12 bases between. The CDR3 sequence is CATSDSGVPGYTF. CDR3 DNA: TGTGCCACCAGTGACTCGGGAGTGCCTGGCTACACCTTC.

V is TRBV11-3 and J is TRBJ2-3; 13 bases agree with TRBD2. The CDR3 extends over 14 amino acids. Germline-derived CDR1 and CDR2 are SGHNT and YENEEA. Unmatched junction bases numbered 2, after V lost 5 bases and J lost 6 bases. CDR3 loop: CASSRGLAGDTQYF. CDR3 coding DNA: TGTGCCAGCAGCCGGGGACTAGCGGGGGATACGCAGTATTTT.

V is TRBV11-2 and J is TRBJ1-2; maybe TRBD1 (6 bases). CDR1 and CDR2 from the germline V gene are SGHAT and FQNNGV. The CDR3 sequence is 13 residues long. Trimming stripped 5 bases from V and 2 bases from J, with 9 bases between. Written as DNA, the CDR3 is TGTGCCAGCAGCGGACAGTTGAACTATGGCTACACCTTC. This sequence encodes CASSGQLNYGYTF. The whole variable domain, remainder taken from reference TRBV11-2 and TRBJ1-2, is EAGVAQSPRYKIIEKRQSVAFWCNPISGHATLYWYQQILGQGPKLLIQFQNNGVVDDSQLPKDRFSAERLKGVDSTLKIQPAKLEDSAVYLCASSGQLNYGYTFGSGTRLTVV.

This sequence joins TRBV7-9 and TRBJ1-1; the D is unclear. Germline loops: CDR1 SEHNR, CDR2 FQNEAQ (reference sequence). The CDR3 spans 14 residues. The V and J ends lost 6 bases and 7 bases respectively, with 18 bases between them. The CDR3 DNA follows: TGTGCCAGCAGTCCTCCGGGAAGGCGGCTTGAAGCTTTCTTT. Its protein is CASSPPGRRLEAFF.

This rearrangement joins TRBV6-5 to TRBJ1-2, with D perhaps TRBD1 (5 bases). The CDR3 contains 13 residues. With 4 bases removed from V and 3 bases from J, the gap between germline ends came to 9 bases. Germline values: CDR1 MNHEY, CDR2 SVGAGI. The CDR3 loop is CASSFGADYGYTF. Here the CDR3 DNA reads TGTGCCAGCAGTTTTGGGGCAGACTATGGCTACACCTTC.

The chain's CDR3 is CASSLGEGMDYGYTF. CDR3 DNA: TGTGCCAGCAGCTTAGGGGAGGGGATGGACTATGGCTACACCTTC. The V call is TRBV11-2, the J call TRBJ1-2; maybe TRBD1 (5 bases). The CDR3 has 15 amino acids. V was cut by 1 base and J by 3 bases, with 12 bases left in between. Germline values: CDR1 SGHAT, CDR2 FQNNGV.

CDR3: CASSLSARRDTEAFF. The CDR3 bases are TGTGCCAGCAGCTTATCGGCTAGAAGAGACACTGAAGCTTTCTTT. The chain has TRBV7-9 and TRBJ1-1; D not resolved. V gave up 2 bases and J gave up 3 bases, with 13 bases separating them. Per the germline V gene, CDR1 is SEHNR and CDR2 is FQNEAQ (reference sequence). The CDR3 length is 15 residues. Using reference TRBV7-9 and TRBJ1-1 for the parts outside the CDR3, the full variable domain is DTGVSQNPRHKITKRGQNVTFRCDPISEHNRLYWYRQTLGQGPEFLTYFQNEAQLEKSRLLSDRFSAERPKGSFSTLEIQRTEQGDSAMYLCASSLSARRDTEAFFGQGTRLTVV.

The rearrangement joins TRBV28 to TRBJ1-1; perhaps TRBD1 as D (5 bases). The CDR3 loop spans 14 amino acids. Germline loops: CDR1 MDHEN, CDR2 SYDVKM. Between the trimmed V and J ends, which lost 5 bases and 2 bases, there was a span of 12 bases. The CDR3: CASSPGGSNTEAFF. CDR3 nucleotides: TGTGCCAGCAGTCCCGGGGGGAGTAACACTGAAGCTTTCTTT.

This chain uses TRBV7-2 with TRBJ2-7; maybe TRBD1 (6 bases). CDR3 length equals 13 residues. Germline CDR1 reads SGHTA; CDR2 reads FQGNSA. V dropped 3 bases and J dropped 3 bases, with 9 bases sitting between them. This CDR3 is CASSLMTGYEQYF. CDR3 in DNA: TGTGCCAGCAGCTTGATGACAGGCTACGAGCAGTACTTC.

This chain uses TRBV2 with TRBJ2-5; TRBD2 agrees at 8 bases. After removal of 7 bases from V and 2 bases from J, the junction contained 9 bases not matched to a gene. Per germline, CDR1 SNHLY and CDR2 FYNNEI. The CDR3 totals 15 residues. The CDR3 DNA reads TGTGCCAGCACCCTCTTGAGCGGGGGACAAGAGACCCAGTACTTC. As protein: CASTLLSGGQETQYF.

The rearrangement links TRBV24-1 to TRBJ2-2; unclear D gene. This CDR3 has 12 residues. V was pared by 9 bases and J by 8 bases, with 12 bases between. Germline CDR1 reads KGHDR; CDR2 reads SFDVKD. CDR3 in DNA: TGTGCCACCTCGGGTGAAGTGGGGGAGCTGTTTTTT. It is translated as CATSGEVGELFF.

The V gene is TRBV6-5, the J gene TRBJ1-3; 7 bases line up with TRBD1. Germline CDR1 is MNHEY and CDR2 is SVGAGI. V gave up 7 bases and J gave up 2 bases; unmatched junction bases: 5. The CDR3 loop spans 14 amino acids. CDR3 amino acids: CASTLDRAGNTIYF. Here the CDR3 DNA reads TGTGCCAGCACCCTTGACAGGGCTGGAAACACCATATATTTT.

The rearrangement links TRBV5-1 to TRBJ2-3, with TRBD2 as a possible D gene (5 bases). In germline, CDR1 is SGHRS, CDR2 YFSETQ. This CDR3 region has 14 residues. V was pared by 4 bases and J by 1 base, with 10 bases between. CDR3 sequence reads: CASSPERGTDTQYF. The CDR3 coding sequence is TGCGCCAGCAGCCCGGAGAGGGGCACAGATACGCAGTATTTT.

The chain employs TRBV4-1 and TRBJ2-1; D not certain. Germline-derived CDR1 and CDR2 are MGHRA and YSYEKL. The CDR3 length is 14 residues. Trimming took off 3 bases at V and 7 bases at J, with 13 bases between the two ends. Here the CDR3 reads CASSHLETENEQFF. CDR3 DNA: TGCGCCAGCAGCCACCTAGAAACGGAAAATGAGCAGTTCTTC.

This chain connects TRBV10-3 to TRBJ2-7; TRBD1 matches 8 bases. Germline V gene data show CDR1 as ENHRY and CDR2 as SYGVKD. V lost 7 bases, J lost 2 bases, and 4 bases stayed unmatched. The CDR3 covers 13 residues. CDR3 DNA sequence: TGTGCCATCAAAGGGACAGGAACCTACGAGCAGTACTTC. It codes for CAIKGTGTYEQYF.

V and J are TRBV18 and TRBJ2-7; tentative D call: TRBD1 (5 bases). CDR3 size: 16 residues. CDR1 is KGHSH, CDR2 LQKENI, per germline. Trimming took 1 base from V and 4 from J, leaving 17 bases between them. The CDR3 DNA reads as TGTGCCAGCTCACCACGGCAGGGCAGCTACCCTTACGAGCAGTACTTC. As protein: CASSPRQGSYPYEQYF.

This chain joins TRBV5-6 and TRBJ2-2; D is undetermined. The CDR3 is 11 residues long. Germline V lookup: CDR1 SGHDT, CDR2 YYEEEE. Trimming shortened V by 3 bases and J by 7 bases, and 4 bases separated the two germline ends. CDR3 sequence reads: CASSSFGELFF. The CDR3 region has the DNA TGTGCCAGCAGCTCCTTCGGGGAGCTGTTTTTT.

The chain couples TRBV6-5 to TRBJ2-3; tentative D call: TRBD1 (5 bases). Germline CDR1 is MNHEY and CDR2 is SVGAGI. The CDR3 spans 15 residues. The V end was cut by 2 bases, the J end by 3 bases, with 12 bases between. This CDR3 reads CASSYQGLWTDTQYF. CDR3 coding DNA: TGTGCCAGCAGTTACCAGGGCCTTTGGACAGATACGCAGTATTTT.

This sequence joins TRBV5-1 and TRBJ2-7, with 9 bases matching TRBD1. CDR1 and CDR2 (germline): SGHRS, YFSETQ. CDR3 length: 15 amino acids. With 2 bases clipped from V and 6 bases from J, the junction kept 9 bases outside the gene matches. The chain's CDR3 is CASSFIGTGKREQYF. The CDR3 coding sequence is TGCGCCAGCAGCTTCATCGGGACAGGGAAGCGCGAGCAGTACTTC.

The chain carries TRBV12-3 or TRBV12-4 and TRBJ1-5; 7 bases map to TRBD1. V shed 7 bases, J shed 4 bases, and the junction held 4 bases outside the gene matches. CDR3 length equals 13 residues. The CDR3 nucleotides read TGTGCCAGCACCCCAGGGGGGAATCAGCCCCAGCATTTT. It encodes CASTPGGNQPQHF.

This clone was seen just once. This chain links TRBV27 with TRBJ1-5, with 12 bases fitting TRBD1. V lost 6 bases to trimming and J lost 6 bases; unmatched junction nucleotides: 9. The CDR3 runs to 16 residues. CDR1 and CDR2 (germline): MNHEY, SMNVEV (reference sequence). Here the CDR3 reads CASRDGGQGAFQPQHF. As DNA, the CDR3 is TGTGCCAGCAGAGATGGGGGACAGGGGGCTTTTCAGCCCCAGCATTTT.

V is TRBV7-2 and J is TRBJ2-1; TRBD2 matches 11 bases. J gave up 4 bases and V 2 bases, and 1 base lay outside the gene matches. Germline-derived CDR1 and CDR2 are SGHTA and FQGNSA. The length of the CDR3 is 15 residues. As DNA, the CDR3 is TGTGCCAGCAGCTTAACTAGCGGGGGTTACAATGAGCAGTTCTTC. It yields the protein CASSLTSGGYNEQFF.